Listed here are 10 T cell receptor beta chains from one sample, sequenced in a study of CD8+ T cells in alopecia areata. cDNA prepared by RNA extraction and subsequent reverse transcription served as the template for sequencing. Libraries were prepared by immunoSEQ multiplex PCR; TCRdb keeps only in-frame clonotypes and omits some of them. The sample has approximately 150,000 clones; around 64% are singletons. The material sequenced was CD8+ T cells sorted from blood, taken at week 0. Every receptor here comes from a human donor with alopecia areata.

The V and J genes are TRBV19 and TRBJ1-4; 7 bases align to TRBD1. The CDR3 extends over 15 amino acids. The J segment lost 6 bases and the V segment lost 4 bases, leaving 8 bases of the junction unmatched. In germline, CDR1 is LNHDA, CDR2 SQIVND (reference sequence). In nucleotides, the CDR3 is TGTGCCAGTAGTACACCGGGACAGCTGGATGAAAAACTGTTTTTT. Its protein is CASSTPGQLDEKLFF.

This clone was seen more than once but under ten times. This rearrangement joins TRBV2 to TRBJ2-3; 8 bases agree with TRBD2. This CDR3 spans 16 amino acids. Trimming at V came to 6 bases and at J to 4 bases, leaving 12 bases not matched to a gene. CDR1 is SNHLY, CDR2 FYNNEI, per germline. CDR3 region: CASSGIAGRRPDTQYF. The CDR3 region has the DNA TGTGCCAGCAGCGGAATAGCGGGACGGCGGCCAGATACGCAGTATTTT.

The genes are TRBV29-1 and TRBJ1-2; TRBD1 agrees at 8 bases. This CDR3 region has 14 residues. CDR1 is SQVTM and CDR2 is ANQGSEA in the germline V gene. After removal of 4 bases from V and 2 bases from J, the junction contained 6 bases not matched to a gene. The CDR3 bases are TGCAGCGTTGTAGCAGGGGGCTTAAACTATGGCTACACCTTC. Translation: CSVVAGGLNYGYTF.

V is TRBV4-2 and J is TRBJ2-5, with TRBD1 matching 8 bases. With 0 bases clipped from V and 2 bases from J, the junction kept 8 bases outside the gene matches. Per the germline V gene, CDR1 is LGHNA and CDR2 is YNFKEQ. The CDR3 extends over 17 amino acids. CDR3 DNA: TGTGCCAGCAGCCAAGACTGGACAGGGAGAGCTCAAGAGACCCAGTACTTC. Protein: CASSQDWTGRAQETQYF.

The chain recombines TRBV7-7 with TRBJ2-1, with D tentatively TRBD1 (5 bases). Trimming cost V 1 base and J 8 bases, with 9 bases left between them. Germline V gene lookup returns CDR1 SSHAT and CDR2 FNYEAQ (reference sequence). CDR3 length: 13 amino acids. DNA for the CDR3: TGTGCCAGCAGCTTAGGCAGGGTCCATGAGCAGTTCTTC. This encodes CASSLGRVHEQFF.

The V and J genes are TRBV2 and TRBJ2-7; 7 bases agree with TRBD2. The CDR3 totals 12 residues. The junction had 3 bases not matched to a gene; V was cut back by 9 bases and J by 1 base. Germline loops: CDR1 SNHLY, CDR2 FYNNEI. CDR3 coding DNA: TGTGCCAGAGGGCGGGGGTCCTACGAGCAGTACTTC. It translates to CARGRGSYEQYF.

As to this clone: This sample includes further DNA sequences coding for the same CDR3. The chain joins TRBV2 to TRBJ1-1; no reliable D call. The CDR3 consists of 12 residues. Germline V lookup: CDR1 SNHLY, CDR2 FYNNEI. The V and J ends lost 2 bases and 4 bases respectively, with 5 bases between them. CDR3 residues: CASSESTTEAFF. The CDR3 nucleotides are TGTGCCAGCAGTGAATCCACCACTGAAGCTTTCTTT.

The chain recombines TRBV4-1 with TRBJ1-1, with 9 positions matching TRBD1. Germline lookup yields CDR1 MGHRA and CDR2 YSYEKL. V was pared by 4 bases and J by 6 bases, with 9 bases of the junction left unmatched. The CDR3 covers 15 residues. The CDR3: CASSPSGQGSPEAFF. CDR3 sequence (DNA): TGCGCCAGCAGCCCCTCGGGACAGGGTAGCCCTGAAGCTTTCTTT.

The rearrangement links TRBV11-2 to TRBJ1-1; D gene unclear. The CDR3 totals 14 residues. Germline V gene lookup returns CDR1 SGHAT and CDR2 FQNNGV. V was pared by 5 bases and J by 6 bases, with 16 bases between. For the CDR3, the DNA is TGTGCCAGCAGCCTGGGTCCTCTAATCTCTGAAGCTTTCTTT. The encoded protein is CASSLGPLISEAFF.

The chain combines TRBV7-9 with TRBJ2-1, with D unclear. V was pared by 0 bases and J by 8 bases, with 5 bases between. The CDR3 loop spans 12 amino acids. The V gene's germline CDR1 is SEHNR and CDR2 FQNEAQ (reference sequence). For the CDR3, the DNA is TGTGCCAGCAGCTTAGCGTTAGATGAGCAGTTCTTC. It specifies CASSLALDEQFF.